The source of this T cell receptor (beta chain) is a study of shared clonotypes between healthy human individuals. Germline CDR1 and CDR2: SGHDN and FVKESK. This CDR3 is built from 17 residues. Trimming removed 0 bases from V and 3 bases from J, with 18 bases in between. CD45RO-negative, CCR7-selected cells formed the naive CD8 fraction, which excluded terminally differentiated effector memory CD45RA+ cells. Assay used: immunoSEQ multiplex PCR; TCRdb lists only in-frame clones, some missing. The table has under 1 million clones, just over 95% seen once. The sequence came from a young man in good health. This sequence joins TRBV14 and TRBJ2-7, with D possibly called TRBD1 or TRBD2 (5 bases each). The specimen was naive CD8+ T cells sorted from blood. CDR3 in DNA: TGTGCCAGCAGCCAAGATGGGGGTTGGGGATCGGACTACGAGCAGTACTTC. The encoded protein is CASSQDGGWGSDYEQYF.